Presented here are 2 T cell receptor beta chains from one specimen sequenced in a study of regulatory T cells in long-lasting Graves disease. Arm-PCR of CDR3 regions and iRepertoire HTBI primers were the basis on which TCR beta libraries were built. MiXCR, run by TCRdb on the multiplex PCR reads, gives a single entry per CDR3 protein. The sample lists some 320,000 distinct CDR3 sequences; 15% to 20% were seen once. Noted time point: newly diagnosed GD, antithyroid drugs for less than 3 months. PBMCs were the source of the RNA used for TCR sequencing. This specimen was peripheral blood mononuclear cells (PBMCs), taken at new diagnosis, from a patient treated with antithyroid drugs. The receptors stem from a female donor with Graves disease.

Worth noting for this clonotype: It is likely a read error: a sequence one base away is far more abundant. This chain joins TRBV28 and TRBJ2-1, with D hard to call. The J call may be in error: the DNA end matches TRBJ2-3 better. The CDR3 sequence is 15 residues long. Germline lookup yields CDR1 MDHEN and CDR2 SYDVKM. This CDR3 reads CASSFTRQFTDTQYF. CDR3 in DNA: TGTGCCAGCAGTTTTACTCGGCAATTCACAGATACGCAGTATTTT.

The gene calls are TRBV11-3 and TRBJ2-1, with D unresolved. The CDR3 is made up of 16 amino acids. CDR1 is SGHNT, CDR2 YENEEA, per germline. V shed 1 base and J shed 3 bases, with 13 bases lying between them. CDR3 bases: TGTGCCAGCAGCTTAGTGTCCTTTCGTGGCTACAATGAGCAGTTCTTC. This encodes CASSLVSFRGYNEQFF.